Judged by frequency, the clone carrying this T cell receptor (beta chain) is large. The antigen remains undetermined. Per the germline V gene, CDR1 is DFQATT and CDR2 is SNEGSKA (reference sequence). CDR3 length: 15 amino acids. The data stem from a study of CD8 T cells in cerebrospinal fluid in Alzheimer's disease. Study summary: Clonal expansion of CSF T cells was measured with plate-based and droplet-based single-cell sequencing. Study outcomes and limitations: Healthy subjects less often had a clone of at least 3% than Alzheimer's patients. No causal link between EBV and Alzheimer's follows from EBV-specific cerebrospinal fluid TCRs, authors warned. Patients with mild cognitive impairment or Alzheimer's disease had a larger top CSF clone percentage than controls.

TCRdb reanalyzed the 10x single-cell sequencing reads and collapses them to one entry per CDR3 protein, without DNA. Its table lists 1,500 to 2,000 distinct CDR3 sequences. This chain joins TRBV20-1 and TRBJ2-6; TCRdb outputs TRBD1, but without DNA this stays unchecked. The clonotype comes from a human donor in good health. Specimen: cerebrospinal fluid. CDR3 protein: CSAKEGVGGANVLTF.